A selection of T cell receptor beta chains follows, all from one sample in a study of shared clonotypes between healthy human individuals. This table comes from immunoSEQ multiplex PCR, and its TCRdb copy is limited to in-frame clones, with some not included. The sample has fewer than 1 million clones, around 96% seen once. Sequenced sample: naive CD8+ T cells sorted from blood. The receptors originated from a man aged 25 to 45 in good health. Each CDR3 is given without its conserved first and last residue. Fields, in order: V gene, D gene, J gene, CDR3 protein. A D gene is named only where the DNA matches it firmly.

V gene: TRBV19; D gene: -; J gene: TRBJ2-3; CDR3 protein: ASSIIYIGGQPAITSTDTQY
V gene: TRBV6-5; D gene: TRBD1; J gene: TRBJ1-1; CDR3 protein: ASSYGTDTEAF
V gene: TRBV7-9; D gene: -; J gene: TRBJ2-1; CDR3 protein: ASSPTGGRSWQF
V gene: TRBV14; D gene: -; J gene: TRBJ2-7; CDR3 protein: ASSPLFDRAKLYEQY
V gene: TRBV7-9; D gene: -; J gene: TRBJ2-7; CDR3 protein: ASSPRYSYEQY
V gene: TRBV28; D gene: -; J gene: TRBJ2-7; CDR3 protein: ASSSTGFYEQY
V gene: TRBV27; D gene: -; J gene: TRBJ2-7; CDR3 protein: ASSLIPGSDEQY
V gene: TRBV15; D gene: -; J gene: TRBJ2-2; CDR3 protein: ATSRDGELF
V gene: TRBV4-1; D gene: -; J gene: TRBJ2-2; CDR3 protein: ASSQPGELF
V gene: TRBV4-3; D gene: -; J gene: TRBJ1-1; CDR3 protein: ASREALGTEAF
V gene: TRBV6-1; D gene: -; J gene: TRBJ1-4; CDR3 protein: ASSDTYEKLF
V gene: TRBV6-5; D gene: TRBD1; J gene: TRBJ2-1; CDR3 protein: ASSAGGSEQF
V gene: TRBV5-4; D gene: TRBD2; J gene: TRBJ2-1; CDR3 protein: ATPGLAENEQF
V gene: TRBV29-1; D gene: -; J gene: TRBJ2-3; CDR3 protein: SARDRGTDTQY
V gene: TRBV7-9; D gene: -; J gene: TRBJ1-1; CDR3 protein: ASRQIQGFPEAF